Listed below are T cell receptor beta chains from one sample, sequenced in a study of STAT3 mutations in large granular lymphocyte leukemia. Clones were read by immunoSEQ multiplex PCR, and TCRdb kept only the in-frame ones, dropping some. The sample includes a few thousand clones, about 66% of them seen just once. The sample taken for sequencing was PBMCs. The receptors derive from a human donor with T large granular lymphocyte leukemia. Some clones in this sample may be carry-over from other donors' samples. Both conserved end residues are part of each CDR3. D genes are given only for firm matches. Rows may omit the clone size; those that give it use once, few, many or a size class.

V gene,D gene,clone size,J gene,CDR3 protein,CDR3 DNA
TRBV9,-,few,TRBJ2-1,CASSVEGGYNEQFF,TGTGCCAGCAGCGTAGAGGGCGGTTACAATGAGCAGTTCTTC
TRBV18,-,-,TRBJ2-5,CASSLDRETQYF,TGTGCCAGCTCACTAGACAGGGAGACCCAGTACTTC
TRBV5-6,-,-,TRBJ2-7,CASSLWTAYEQYF,TGTGCCAGCAGCTTGTGGACAGCCTACGAGCAGTACTTC
TRBV29-1,-,-,TRBJ1-2,CSVEDLGMTQNRGYTF,TGCAGCGTTGAAGATCTCGGGATGACCCAAAATCGTGGCTACACCTTC
TRBV30,-,once,TRBJ1-1,CAWEHLDTEAFF,TGTGCCTGGGAACACCTAGACACTGAAGCTTTCTTT
TRBV10-3,TRBD1,-,TRBJ2-5,CAISTEQGAQTQYF,TGTGCCATCAGCACCGAACAGGGGGCGCAGACCCAGTACTTC
TRBV5-1,TRBD1,-,TRBJ2-1,CASSLEGRGQNEQFF,TGCGCCAGCAGCTTGGAGGGCAGGGGGCAAAATGAGCAGTTCTTC
TRBV30,TRBD2,-,TRBJ2-1,CAWWGLTFNEQFF,TGTGCCTGGTGGGGACTAACCTTCAATGAGCAGTTCTTC
TRBV29-1,-,once,TRBJ2-7,CSVLNGIEYEQYF,TGCAGCGTACTCAATGGAATAGAATACGAGCAGTACTTC
TRBV7-9,-,-,TRBJ2-5,CASSLWEQHQETQYF,TGTGCCAGCAGCTTATGGGAACAGCATCAAGAGACCCAGTACTTC
TRBV30,-,-,TRBJ1-1,CAWSRDYNTEAFF,TGTGCCTGGAGTCGGGACTACAACACTGAAGCTTTCTTT